The 30 T cell receptor beta chains below all came from one sample that was sequenced in a study of cytomegalovirus exposure and HLA in healthy donors. PCR amplification relied on 60 Vbeta primers (plus 13 Jbeta primers). TCRdb's table, derived via immunoSEQ multiplex PCR, lists solely in-frame clones and lacks some. In total, the table holds 40,000 to 60,000 clones. The sample comprised PBMCs. These receptor sequences come from a male donor in good health and CMV-seropositive.

By frequency, this clone registers medium-sized. Compared with germline, one end of the junction differs, possibly owing to a read error. The chain couples TRBV5-6 to TRBJ2-2; D is possibly TRBD1 (6 bases). The CDR3 runs 14 residues. Germline CDR1 reads SGHDT; CDR2 reads YYEEEE. CDR3 amino acids: CASRLDSNTGELFF. CDR3 DNA sequence: TGTGCCAGCAGGTTGGACAGTAACACCGGGGAGCTGTTTTTT.

The chain links TRBV13 to TRBJ1-2; D is possibly TRBD1 (5 bases). Trimming removed 6 bases from V and 1 base from J, with 24 bases in between. Germline assignment: CDR1 PRHDT and CDR2 FYEKMQ (reference sequence). The CDR3 extends over 18 amino acids. CDR3 region: CASRLINSRQTLNYGYTF. The CDR3 DNA reads as TGTGCCAGCAGACTAATAAACAGCCGACAGACACTTAACTATGGCTACACCTTC.

CDR3 amino acids: CASSQPGQGAIYYEQYF. The CDR3 nucleotides are TGTGCCAGCTCACAACCGGGACAGGGGGCCATCTACTACGAGCAGTACTTC. The J gene is TRBJ2-7, the V gene TRBV18; 12 bases map to TRBD1. The V gene's germline CDR1 is KGHSH and CDR2 LQKENI. This CDR3 is 17 amino acids long. V shed 4 bases and J 3 bases; nucleotides not matched to a gene: 10.

The chain combines TRBV7-9 with TRBJ1-2, with D possibly matching TRBD1 (6 bases). The CDR3 has 14 amino acids. Germline CDR1 SEHNR, CDR2 FQNEAQ (reference sequence). The V and J ends lost 8 bases and 7 bases respectively, with 20 bases between them. The DNA of the CDR3 is TGTGCCAGCCCCCTAGAGGGGGGGATGGGTGGCTACACCTTC. This encodes CASPLEGGMGGYTF.

This sequence joins TRBV5-1 and TRBJ1-2, with 8 bases that match TRBD1. The V and J ends lost 0 bases and 4 bases, in that order; junction bases with no gene match: 2. In germline, CDR1 is SGHRS, CDR2 YFSETQ. This CDR3 comprises 14 residues. CDR3 in amino acids: CASSLETGAYGYTF. The CDR3 nucleotides are TGCGCCAGCAGCTTGGAGACAGGGGCCTATGGCTACACCTTC.

This rearrangement joins TRBV27 to TRBJ1-2, with D perhaps TRBD1 (6 bases). V lost 3 bases to trimming and J lost 7 bases, with 12 bases between them. The CDR3 totals 13 residues. Per the germline V gene, CDR1 is MNHEY and CDR2 is SMNVEV (reference sequence). The CDR3 region is CASSLGGAVGYTF. The CDR3 DNA follows: TGTGCCAGCAGTTTGGGGGGGGCCGTTGGCTACACCTTC.

The chain uses TRBV30 and TRBJ1-6; 9 bases are shared with TRBD1. CDR1 and CDR2 from the germline V gene are GTSNPN and SVGIG (reference sequence). CDR3 size: 15 residues. V shed 3 bases and J 5 bases; nucleotides not matched to a gene: 5. The CDR3 reads CAWRMWDRDNSPLHF. For the CDR3, the DNA is TGTGCCTGGAGAATGTGGGACAGGGATAATTCACCCCTCCACTTT.

This chain links TRBV4-2 with TRBJ2-1; TRBD2 might be the D (6 bases). CDR3 length: 13 amino acids. Trimming stripped 5 bases from V and 8 bases from J, with 13 bases between. The V gene's germline CDR1 is LGHNA and CDR2 YNFKEQ. CDR3 coding DNA: TGTGCCAGCAGCGTCAGACTAGTCGATGAGCAGTTCTTC. Its translation: CASSVRLVDEQFF.

V gene TRBV10-3 combines with J gene TRBJ1-6; TRBD1 aligns across 10 bases. The CDR3 consists of 14 residues. CDR1 and CDR2 from the germline V gene are ENHRY and SYGVKD. V lost 4 bases and J lost 6; bases outside the gene matches: 0. The chain's CDR3 is CAISGDRGNSPLHF. CDR3 in DNA: TGTGCCATCAGTGGGGACAGGGGTAATTCACCCCTCCACTTT.

V gene TRBV7-2 combines with J gene TRBJ1-1; the D gene is possibly TRBD1 (5 bases). The CDR3 consists of 13 residues. V gave up 5 bases and J gave up 0 bases, with 7 bases separating them. CDR1 is SGHTA, CDR2 FQGNSA, per germline. The CDR3 sequence is CASSPRVNTEAFF. The CDR3 DNA follows: TGTGCCAGCAGCCCCAGGGTGAACACTGAAGCTTTCTTT.

The genes are TRBV27 and TRBJ1-2; D gene uncertain. The CDR3 extends over 13 amino acids. Germline V CDR1 and CDR2: MNHEY, SMNVEV (reference sequence). V gave up 6 bases and J gave up 4 bases, with 12 bases separating them. The DNA for the CDR3 is TGTGCCAGCAGGGTCGCGGCGGGCTATGGCTACACCTTC. Protein product: CASRVAAGYGYTF.

The rearrangement uses TRBV6-6 and TRBJ2-5, with a possible D match to TRBD1 (6 bases). Trimming removed 5 bases from V and 5 bases from J, with 21 bases in between. Germline V gene data show CDR1 as MNHNY and CDR2 as SVGAGI (reference sequence). This CDR3 spans 16 amino acids. The CDR3 protein is CASSVRVAGDGETQYF. CDR3 DNA: TGTGCCAGCAGTGTCAGGGTAGCAGGGGACGGGGAGACCCAGTACTTC.

The chain uses TRBV7-2 and TRBJ1-2; 8 positions agree with TRBD1. V gave up 5 bases and J gave up 8 bases; unmatched junction bases: 7. Germline loops: CDR1 SGHTA, CDR2 FQGNSA. The CDR3 extends over 13 amino acids. The CDR3 reads CASSPGQGLGYTF. The CDR3, as DNA: TGTGCCAGCAGCCCCGGACAGGGCTTAGGCTACACCTTC.

This chain uses TRBV6-5 with TRBJ2-7; possible D gene TRBD1, 5 bases. V lost 5 bases, J lost 4 bases, and 12 bases lay in between. CDR1 MNHEY and CDR2 SVGAGI come from the germline V gene. CDR3 size: 13 residues. CDR3 bases: TGTGCCAGCAGTCAGGGATGGAATTACGAGCAGTACTTC. It is translated as CASSQGWNYEQYF.

The chain carries TRBV19 and TRBJ2-5, with D possibly being TRBD2 (6 bases). This CDR3 has 13 residues. Trimming cost V 5 bases and J 1 base, with 8 bases left between them. Germline V CDR1 and CDR2: LNHDA, SQIVND (reference sequence). The chain's CDR3 is CASSWGVQETQYF. As DNA, the CDR3 is TGTGCCAGTAGTTGGGGGGTCCAAGAGACCCAGTACTTC.

This chain uses TRBV30 with TRBJ1-2, with D possibly matching TRBD1 (6 bases). Germline V gene data show CDR1 as GTSNPN and CDR2 as SVGIG (reference sequence). CDR3 length: 11 amino acids. V was trimmed by 0 bases and J by 7 bases, leaving 6 bases between them. CDR3 in amino acids: CAWSVGAGYTF. The CDR3 DNA reads as TGTGCCTGGAGTGTGGGGGCTGGCTACACCTTC.

This rearrangement joins TRBV4-2 to TRBJ2-4; 7 nucleotides match TRBD2. With V trimmed by 1 base and J by 0 bases, 9 bases remained unmatched. CDR3 length equals 18 residues. Germline CDR1 and CDR2: LGHNA and YNFKEQ. For the CDR3, the DNA is TGTGCCAGCAGCCAAGGATCCCTAGCGGATATAGCCAAAAACATTCAGTACTTC. As protein: CASSQGSLADIAKNIQYF.

This chain connects TRBV30 to TRBJ2-3; TRBD2 matches 9 bases. The CDR3 is 16 residues long. Germline CDR1 reads GTSNPN; CDR2 reads SVGIG (reference sequence). Trimming removed 3 bases from V and 4 bases from J; junction bases left unmatched: 11. The CDR3 spells CAWSALSSGDPDTQYF. Here the CDR3 DNA reads TGTGCCTGGAGCGCGCTCTCTAGCGGGGACCCAGATACGCAGTATTTT.

The chain uses TRBV6-1 and TRBJ2-5; TRBD1 agrees at 8 bases. The J call may be in error: the DNA end matches TRBJ2-7 better. Germline CDR1 MNHNS, CDR2 SASEGT. The CDR3 contains 15 residues. CDR3 DNA: TGTGCCAGCCCCGCCGGGGCAGGGGGCGGCTACGAGCAGTACTTC. Amino acids: CASPAGAGGGYEQYF.

In DNA form, the CDR3 reads TGTGCCAGCAGGGCCCTAGCTGGCACAGATACGCAGTATTTT. Encoded protein: CASRALAGTDTQYF. The chain carries TRBV7-8 and TRBJ2-3, with D perhaps matching TRBD2 (5 bases). CDR3 length: 14 amino acids. In germline, CDR1 is SGHVS, CDR2 FQNEAQ. V was clipped by 6 bases and J by 1 base, with 11 bases between them.

This rearrangement joins TRBV4-3 to TRBJ2-6; 10 bases are a match to TRBD1. The ends lost 0 bases at V and 4 bases at J; junction bases unmatched: 12. Germline assignment: CDR1 LGHNA and CDR2 YSLEER. The CDR3 extends over 20 amino acids. The CDR3 spells CASSQDLIGTGAYGANVLTF. DNA of the CDR3: TGCGCCAGCAGCCAAGATTTGATTGGGACAGGGGCTTACGGGGCCAACGTCCTGACTTTC.

J is TRBJ2-7 and V is TRBV7-9; possible D gene TRBD1, 6 bases. The CDR3 runs to 15 residues. Germline V gene sequence: CDR1 SEHNR, CDR2 FQNEAQ (reference sequence). V was cut by 5 bases and J by 2 bases, with 16 bases left in between. This chain's CDR3 is CASSHQGQEAYEQYF. The CDR3 DNA sequence: TGTGCCAGCAGCCATCAGGGGCAGGAGGCCTACGAGCAGTACTTC.

The gene calls are TRBV9 and TRBJ1-2; no reliable D call. The V and J ends lost 0 bases and 4 bases respectively, with 4 bases between them. This CDR3 contains 12 residues. Germline-derived CDR1 and CDR2 are SGDLS and YYNGEE. CDR3 coding DNA: TGTGCCAGCAGCGTAGCTTCCTATGGCTACACCTTC. Translated: CASSVASYGYTF. Combining the CDR3 with reference TRBV9 and TRBJ1-2 gives the whole variable domain DSGVTQTPKHLITATGQRVTLRCSPRSGDLSVYWYQQSLDQGLQFLIQYYNGEERAKGNILERFSAQQFPDLHSELNLSSLELGDSALYFCASSVASYGYTFGSGTRLTVV.

The chain combines TRBV25-1 with TRBJ1-2, with D tentatively TRBD1 (5 bases). CDR1 and CDR2 from the germline V gene are MGHDK and SYGVNS. V lost 4 bases and J lost 3, with 12 bases in between. CDR3 length: 14 amino acids. For the CDR3, the DNA is TGTGCCAGCAGTGGCCGGACAAATGACTATGGCTACACCTTC. This encodes CASSGRTNDYGYTF.

The chain carries TRBV9 and TRBJ1-5; tentatively, D is TRBD1 (5 bases). Per the germline V gene, CDR1 is SGDLS and CDR2 is YYNGEE. The CDR3 spans 15 residues. V lost 0 bases and J 4 bases, leaving 11 bases between the germline ends. Written as DNA, the CDR3 is TGTGCCAGCAGCGTAGGGGGGGGAGGGAATCAGCCCCAGCATTTT. Translation gives CASSVGGGGNQPQHF.

The CDR3 loop is CSAAADEQFF. In nucleotides, the CDR3 is TGCAGTGCTGCAGCGGATGAGCAGTTCTTC. This chain links TRBV20-1 with TRBJ2-1, with D perhaps TRBD2 (5 bases). This CDR3 contains 10 residues. CDR1 DFQATT and CDR2 SNEGSKA come from the germline V gene (reference sequence). V shed 5 bases and J shed 8 bases, with 7 bases lying between them.

The chain recombines TRBV5-1 with TRBJ2-5; D gene ambiguous. The CDR3 is 11 residues long. The V and J ends lost 2 bases and 5 bases respectively, with 4 bases between them. Germline V lookup: CDR1 SGHRS, CDR2 YFSETQ. The CDR3 nucleotides are TGCGCCAGCAGCTTATATGAGACCCAGTACTTC. Translation gives CASSLYETQYF.

This chain joins TRBV14 and TRBJ2-7; 7 nucleotides agree with TRBD1. From germline, CDR1 is SGHDN and CDR2 FVKESK. The J segment lost 2 bases and the V segment lost 1 base, leaving 2 bases of the junction unmatched. There are 14 residues in the CDR3. CDR3 sequence: CASSQGQGPYEQYF. CDR3 DNA sequence: TGTGCCAGCAGCCAAGGACAGGGCCCCTACGAGCAGTACTTC.

The V gene is TRBV28, the J gene TRBJ2-1; possibly TRBD2 for D (5 bases). Trimming stripped 7 bases from V and 7 bases from J, with 17 bases between. Germline CDR1 is MDHEN and CDR2 is SYDVKM. This CDR3 is 14 amino acids long. CDR3 sequence: CASKTVRGWNEQFF. In nucleotides, the CDR3 is TGTGCCAGCAAGACGGTACGAGGGTGGAATGAGCAGTTCTTC.

The chain is built from TRBV5-1 and TRBJ2-7, with a weak D call TRBD1 (5 bases). Germline CDR1 and CDR2: SGHRS and YFSETQ. There are 13 residues in the CDR3. The germline V and J ends were trimmed by 5 bases and 2 bases, with 11 bases remaining between them. The CDR3 region is CASRPEGAYEQYF. CDR3 bases: TGCGCCAGCAGGCCGGAAGGGGCCTACGAGCAGTACTTC.